This is a list of T cell receptor beta chains from one sample in a study of T cell repertoires in cytomegalovirus infection. TCRdb used MiXCR to reprocess the reads, holding one entry per CDR3 protein. This sample yields roughly 81,000 distinct CDR3 sequences, of which roughly 3.7% are seen a single time; about 4.6% belongs to the top ten. The sample consisted of PBMCs. All receptors come from a human donor in good health (CMV status not recorded). Some clones in this sample may be carry-over from other donors' samples. Both conserved end residues are part of each CDR3. The D gene is left open where the match is weak. Only some rows state a clone size, as once, few, many or a class for expanded clones.

>many|-|TRBJ1-2|TRBV7-2
CASRQDTGYGYTF
TGTGCCAGCAGGCAGGATACAGGGTACGGCTACACCTTC
>many|-|TRBJ2-6|TRBV6-1
CALGAAFSGANVLTF
TGTGCCTTGGGGGCAGCCTTCTCTGGGGCCAACGTCCTGACTTTC
>many|-|TRBJ2-3|TRBV7-6
CASSLGSLSSTDTQYF
TGTGCCAGCAGCTTAGGTAGCCTATCGAGCACAGATACGCAGTATTTT
>many|-|TRBJ2-6|TRBV9
CASSPTDGPSGANVLTF
TGTGCCAGCAGCCCCACGGACGGACCCTCTGGGGCCAACGTCCTGACTTTC
>-|-|TRBJ1-2|TRBV30
CAWSVRTDYTF
TGTGCCTGGAGTGTAAGGACAGACTACACCTTC
>many|-|TRBJ1-2|TRBV12-3/TRBV12-4
CASSPQGRDYTF
TGTGCCAGCAGTCCACAGGGAAGGGACTACACCTTC
>many|-|TRBJ1-5|TRBV28
CASRPGVQPQHF
TGTGCCAGCAGACCCGGGGTCCAGCCCCAGCATTTT
>many|TRBD2|TRBJ2-5|TRBV7-2
CASSPLAGGLETQYF
TGTGCCAGCAGCCCGCTCGCGGGGGGGCTTGAGACCCAGTACTTC
>many|-|TRBJ1-4|TRBV19
CASSNRDGNEKLFF
TGTGCCAGTAGTAACCGGGACGGAAATGAAAAACTGTTTTTT
>many|TRBD1|TRBJ1-1|TRBV5-4
CASSFGKGANTEAFF
TGTGCCAGCAGCTTTGGAAAGGGGGCGAACACTGAAGCTTTCTTT
>many|-|TRBJ2-3|TRBV29-1
CSVDSRTDTQYF
TGCAGCGTTGATTCACGCACAGATACGCAGTATTTT
>many|-|TRBJ2-1|TRBV15
CATSRGGVSYNEQFF
TGTGCCACCAGCAGAGGCGGGGTCTCCTACAATGAGCAGTTCTTC
>many|-|TRBJ1-5|TRBV27
CASWASRNQPQHF
TGTGCCAGCTGGGCCTCCCGCAATCAGCCCCAGCATTTT
>many|-|TRBJ2-7|TRBV7-2
CASSTQGGGYEQYF
TGTGCCAGCAGCACCCAGGGAGGGGGCTACGAGCAGTACTTC
>-|-|TRBJ1-3|TRBV25-1
CASSELGSSAFSGNTIYF
TGTGCCAGCAGTGAGCTGGGGTCCAGCGCCTTCTCTGGAAACACCATATATTTT
>many|-|TRBJ2-5|TRBV7-6
CASSRRPEGETQYF
TGTGCCAGCAGCCGACGACCGGAGGGAGAGACCCAGTACTTC
>many|-|TRBJ1-4|TRBV6-6
CASSSGRLKPGEKLFF
TGTGCCAGCAGTTCGGGACGGTTAAAACCAGGGGAAAAACTGTTTTTT
>many|TRBD2|TRBJ2-2|TRBV5-4
CASSLVSGGHTGELFF
TGTGCCAGCAGCTTGGTCAGCGGGGGGCACACCGGGGAGCTGTTTTTT
>many|-|TRBJ2-2|TRBV10-3
CAITAGGELFF
TGTGCCATCACAGCAGGCGGGGAGCTGTTTTTT
>many|-|TRBJ2-5|TRBV20-1
CSAPTEQETQYF
TGCAGTGCTCCGACAGAGCAAGAGACCCAGTACTTC
>many|-|TRBJ1-1|TRBV18
CASSPGGLSEAFF
TGTGCCAGCTCACCCGGGGGACTGAGTGAAGCTTTCTTT
>many|TRBD1|TRBJ2-7|TRBV27
CASSSLGTGLSEQYF
TGTGCCAGCAGTTCCCTGGGGACAGGGTTAAGCGAGCAGTACTTC
>many|TRBD1|TRBJ2-7|TRBV2
CASRPTGGREQYF
TGTGCCAGCAGGCCGACAGGGGGCCGGGAGCAGTACTTC
>many|TRBD1|TRBJ2-7|TRBV9
CASSVSDRGEQYF
TGTGCCAGCAGCGTCTCGGACAGGGGAGAGCAGTACTTC
>many|-|TRBJ1-1|TRBV7-2
CASSLSQDRGTEAFF
TGTGCCAGCAGCTTATCTCAGGACAGAGGAACTGAAGCTTTCTTT
>many|-|TRBJ1-2|TRBV2
CASSGDGGGYTF
TGTGCCAGCAGTGGGGACGGCGGTGGCTACACCTTC
>many|-|TRBJ2-7|TRBV7-2
CASSSLLVSREQYF
TGTGCCAGCAGCTCCCTACTAGTATCACGCGAGCAGTACTTC
>many|-|TRBJ1-2|TRBV7-2
CASSSPTGGTVGYTF
TGTGCCAGCAGCTCCCCGACTGGGGGCACAGTAGGCTACACCTTC
>many|-|TRBJ1-1|TRBV12-3/TRBV12-4
CASSLKGPNTEAFF
TGTGCCAGCAGTTTGAAAGGACCGAACACTGAAGCTTTCTTT
>many|-|TRBJ2-7|TRBV12-3/TRBV12-4
CASSYTGLEQYF
TGTGCCAGCAGTTATACCGGACTCGAGCAGTACTTC
>many|-|TRBJ2-7|TRBV9
CASSERRGEGEQYF
TGTGCCAGCAGCGAACGCAGGGGGGAGGGCGAGCAGTACTTC
>many|-|TRBJ1-5|TRBV20-1
CSARAGVGNQPQHF
TGCAGTGCTAGAGCCGGTGTCGGCAATCAGCCCCAGCATTTT
>many|TRBD1|TRBJ1-5|TRBV2
CASTVAEGQGNNQPQHF
TGTGCCAGCACCGTCGCAGAGGGACAGGGGAACAATCAGCCCCAGCATTTT
>many|TRBD1|TRBJ1-2|TRBV7-2
CASTTGTGNGYTF
TGTGCCAGCACCACAGGGACAGGGAATGGCTACACCTTC
>many|TRBD1|TRBJ1-2|TRBV7-8
CASSLVPNGQGISGYTF
TGTGCCAGCAGCTTAGTTCCAAATGGACAGGGTATTAGTGGCTACACCTTC
>many|TRBD1|TRBJ1-1|TRBV20-1
CSASPGTGGEAFF
TGCAGTGCTAGTCCCGGGACAGGGGGTGAAGCTTTCTTT
>many|-|TRBJ2-1|TRBV7-2
CASSFEGWGYNEQFF
TGTGCCAGCAGCTTCGAAGGGTGGGGGTACAATGAGCAGTTCTTC
>many|-|TRBJ1-5|TRBV6-2/TRBV6-3
CASSTHRDGNQPQHF
TGTGCCAGCAGTACCCACAGGGACGGCAATCAGCCCCAGCATTTT
>many|TRBD1|TRBJ1-1|TRBV7-4
CASSKTGQVPPEAFF
TGTGCCAGCAGCAAAACCGGACAGGTCCCCCCTGAAGCTTTCTTT
>many|-|TRBJ2-7|TRBV18
CASSPRTETYEQYF
TGTGCCAGCTCACCCAGGACAGAAACCTACGAGCAGTACTTC
>many|-|TRBJ2-1|TRBV10-3
CAITRSVGNEQFF
TGTGCCATCACAAGGTCTGTCGGCAATGAGCAGTTCTTC